This T cell receptor (beta chain) comes out of a study of shared clonotypes between healthy human individuals. Overall study context: Three CD4 naive, three CD4 memory, two CD8 naive and one CD8 memory plate were used per donor. General study findings and limits: The study's rarefaction showed incomplete sorted-subset sequencing despite large depth.

On this clone: Antigen specificity is unknown.

Original processing methods: ImmunoSEQ output held junction-only sequences without quality scores, so filtering differed. TCRdb keeps only in-frame clones here, not all; method: immunoSEQ multiplex PCR. V and J calls and clone size are given by that table; D and trimming were obtained from the DNA. The table lists about 520,000 clones, 95% to 96% of them singletons. Deletions cut 8 bases from V and 1 base from J, with 19 bases between. Germline V gene lookup returns CDR1 PRHDT and CDR2 FYEKMQ (reference sequence). This CDR3 contains 16 residues. Sequenced sample: naive CD4+ T cells sorted from blood. Subset noted: CD45RA+ positively selected. The chain joins TRBV13 to TRBJ2-3; no definite D call. This receptor was obtained from a woman aged 25 to 45 in good health. CDR3 bases: TGTGCCAGCTGCGTCAGGTTCCGGAGAGGCACAGATACGCAGTATTTT. It is translated as CASCVRFRRGTDTQYF.